The clone carrying this TCR beta chain was counted only a few times. No antigen is known for it. The CDR3 totals 14 residues. Trimming cost V 5 bases and J 13 bases; bases outside gene matches: 9. CDR1 SGHVS and CDR2 FQNEAQ come from the germline V gene. The record originates from a study of T cell repertoires in cytomegalovirus infection. MiXCR, applied by TCRdb to the reads, yields one record per CDR3 protein. The repertoire includes about 360,000 distinct CDR3 sequences, roughly 34% of them detected once, and roughly 13% sits in the top ten. The input for sequencing was cultured PBMCs, taken from culture after CMV antigen stimulation. The clonotype originates from a human donor in good health (CMV status not recorded). Some clones in this sample may be carry-over from other donors' samples. The chain couples TRBV7-8 to TRBJ1-6; 9 bases align to TRBD1. The CDR3 protein is CASSLPGQGWPLHF. CDR3 nucleotides: TGTGCCAGCAGCCTTCCGGGACAGGGCTGGCCCCTCCACTTT.